This passage covers 30 T cell receptor beta chains from one sample sequenced in a study of PD-1 blockade in mismatch repair-deficient tumors. Generated by immunoSEQ multiplex PCR, the TCRdb table keeps only in-frame clones and is missing some. This sample yields some 85,000 clones, of which 80% to 90% are seen a single time; over 4.5% belongs to the top ten. The material sequenced was peripheral blood, taken 44 weeks after starting pembrolizumab. These receptors originate from an adult with mismatch repair-deficient cancer.

The J gene is TRBJ1-5, the V gene TRBV7-2; tentatively, D is TRBD1 (5 bases). The length of the CDR3 is 13 residues. CDR1 is SGHTA and CDR2 is FQGNSA in the germline V gene. V gave up 3 bases and J gave up 6 bases, with 9 bases separating them. Written as DNA, the CDR3 is TGTGCCAGCAGCTTTGAGGGGAGTCAGCCCCAGCATTTT. Encoded protein: CASSFEGSQPQHF.

The rearrangement joins TRBV7-2 to TRBJ1-5; tentatively, D is TRBD1 (5 bases). The V and J ends lost 1 base and 3 bases respectively, with 13 bases between them. CDR3 length: 16 residues. Per germline, CDR1 SGHTA and CDR2 FQGNSA. DNA of the CDR3: TGTGCCAGCAGCTTAGGGAGCAGGGTCCTCAATCAGCCCCAGCATTTT. Translating it yields CASSLGSRVLNQPQHF.

This clone came up once. The chain couples TRBV5-1 to TRBJ2-3; D possibly corresponds to TRBD2 (7 bases). The CDR3 sequence is 16 residues long. CDR1 is SGHRS and CDR2 is YFSETQ in the germline V gene. V dropped 0 bases and J dropped 6 bases, with 17 bases sitting between them. The CDR3 spells CASSLDGAGAPDTQYF. As DNA, the CDR3 is TGCGCCAGCAGCTTGGATGGGGCGGGGGCCCCCGATACGCAGTATTTT.

The rearrangement uses TRBV5-6 and TRBJ2-1; D unclear. The V end lost 2 bases, the J end lost 1 base, and 4 bases lay between the germline ends. The CDR3 is 13 amino acids. Germline V gene sequence: CDR1 SGHDT, CDR2 YYEEEE. CDR3 residues: CASSFISYNEQFF. The CDR3 DNA sequence: TGTGCCAGCAGCTTTATTTCCTACAATGAGCAGTTCTTC.

The chain recombines TRBV27 with TRBJ1-1; D uncertain. Trimming stripped 3 bases from V and 4 bases from J, with 12 bases between. Per the germline V gene, CDR1 is MNHEY and CDR2 is SMNVEV (reference sequence). This CDR3 is 14 amino acids long. CDR3 sequence (DNA): TGTGCCAGCAGTTTTCGGGCGGCGAGCACTGAAGCTTTCTTT. As protein: CASSFRAASTEAFF.

The rearrangement joins TRBV10-3 to TRBJ2-2; D not resolved. Trimming pared 6 bases from V and 5 bases from J, leaving 10 bases between. CDR3 size: 13 residues. The V gene's germline CDR1 is ENHRY and CDR2 SYGVKD. The CDR3 nucleotides read TGTGCCATCAGCCCGGTGGAAACCGGGGAGCTGTTTTTT. Its translation: CAISPVETGELFF.

The rearrangement uses TRBV2 and TRBJ2-2, with TRBD2 identical over 11 bases. The V and J ends lost 5 bases and 1 base, in that order; junction bases with no gene match: 9. Per germline, CDR1 SNHLY and CDR2 FYNNEI. CDR3 length: 18 amino acids. CDR3 sequence reads: CASSPGLAVLGNTGELFF. The CDR3 nucleotides read TGTGCCAGCAGTCCGGGACTAGCGGTATTGGGGAACACCGGGGAGCTGTTTTTT.

This clone was observed once. V usage is TRBV9 and J usage is TRBJ2-2, with D possibly matching TRBD1 (6 bases). CDR3 length equals 15 residues. The V end was cut by 3 bases, the J end by 1 base, with 10 bases between. Germline V gene sequence: CDR1 SGDLS, CDR2 YYNGEE. Here the CDR3 DNA reads TGTGCCAGCAGCGCCACGGACAGGAACACCGGGGAGCTGTTTTTT. Its translation is CASSATDRNTGELFF.

The genes are TRBV5-4 and TRBJ1-1, with D unresolved. The CDR3 loop spans 15 amino acids. V gave up 0 bases and J gave up 4 bases, with 13 bases separating them. CDR1 is SGHNT, CDR2 YYREEE, per germline (reference sequence). The CDR3 loop is CASSLGGRWGTEAFF. CDR3 DNA sequence: TGTGCCAGCAGCTTGGGGGGTAGGTGGGGCACTGAAGCTTTCTTT.

The gene calls are TRBV6-5 and TRBJ1-2; D remains unclear. CDR1 and CDR2 (germline): MNHEY, SVGAGI. Trimming removed 8 bases from V and 0 bases from J, with 10 bases in between. The CDR3 is 13 amino acids. The CDR3 loop reads CASRLPTNYGYTF. The CDR3 DNA sequence: TGTGCCAGCCGTCTCCCCACTAACTATGGCTACACCTTC.

V is TRBV28 and J is TRBJ2-6; TRBD1 matches at 7 bases. Germline CDR1 reads MDHEN; CDR2 reads SYDVKM. V lost 6 bases and J lost 2; bases outside the gene matches: 4. This CDR3 spans 15 amino acids. The CDR3 sequence: CASSQTGTGANVLTF. The CDR3 coding sequence is TGTGCCAGCAGCCAGACAGGGACTGGGGCCAACGTCCTGACTTTC.

This rearrangement joins TRBV7-6 to TRBJ2-1; tentatively, D is TRBD2 (6 bases). Germline V gene lookup returns CDR1 SGHVS and CDR2 FNYEAQ. CDR3 length: 14 residues. The V end lost 3 bases, the J end lost 6 bases, and 12 bases lay between the germline ends. CDR3 loop: CASSFTSFGNEQFF. CDR3 in DNA: TGTGCCAGCAGCTTTACTAGCTTCGGCAATGAGCAGTTCTTC.

This chain uses TRBV11-2 with TRBJ2-1; the D gene could be TRBD1 or TRBD2 (5 bases each). V lost 0 bases and J 0 bases, leaving 12 bases between the germline ends. The germline V gene encodes CDR1 SGHAT and CDR2 FQNNGV. CDR3 length equals 17 residues. The DNA of the CDR3 is TGTGCCAGCAGCTTAGATGGCAGGGACGGCTCCTACAATGAGCAGTTCTTC. Its translation is CASSLDGRDGSYNEQFF.

The chain carries TRBV7-9 and TRBJ1-1; perhaps TRBD1 as D (5 bases). The germline V gene encodes CDR1 SEHNR and CDR2 FQNEAQ (reference sequence). This CDR3 region has 14 residues. The germline V and J ends were trimmed by 5 bases and 1 base, with 11 bases remaining between them. In DNA form, the CDR3 reads TGTGCCAGCAGCAACCAGGGTGCGAACACTGAAGCTTTCTTT. It is translated as CASSNQGANTEAFF.

The rearrangement uses TRBV30 and TRBJ2-6, with D perhaps TRBD1 (5 bases). Germline V gives CDR1 GTSNPN, CDR2 SVGIG (reference sequence). This CDR3 region has 15 residues. Trimming took 1 base from V and 3 from J, leaving 10 bases between them. The CDR3 reads CAWSGGSDGANVLTF. CDR3 DNA: TGTGCCTGGAGTGGGGGCTCGGATGGGGCCAACGTCCTGACTTTC.

This clone has a single count. V gene TRBV29-1 combines with J gene TRBJ2-7; possible D gene TRBD1, 6 bases. Trimming left V 5 bases short and J 2 bases short, with 10 bases between. Germline CDR1 and CDR2: SQVTM and ANQGSEA. This CDR3 comprises 12 residues. In DNA, the CDR3 is TGCAGCGTTACAGGGTTCACCTACGAGCAGTACTTC. Translated, it gives CSVTGFTYEQYF.

As regards this clone: The sample carries other DNA sequences with the same CDR3. The chain recombines TRBV9 with TRBJ2-3, with TRBD2 matching over 7 bases. The V gene end was trimmed by 0 bases and the J gene end by 1 base; junction bases not matched to a gene: 2. CDR1 is SGDLS and CDR2 is YYNGEE in the germline V gene. The CDR3 totals 15 residues. Here the CDR3 reads CASSVGGLGTDTQYF. In nucleotides, the CDR3 is TGTGCCAGCAGCGTAGGTGGACTAGGCACAGATACGCAGTATTTT.

This chain joins TRBV10-2 and TRBJ1-5, with D hard to call. This CDR3 spans 15 amino acids. CDR1 is WSHSY, CDR2 SAAADI, per germline. Trimming took 0 bases from V and 1 from J, leaving 7 bases between them. The CDR3 loop is CASSESSISNQPQHF. CDR3 coding DNA: TGCGCCAGCAGTGAGTCCTCCATAAGCAATCAGCCCCAGCATTTT.

The chain joins TRBV18 to TRBJ1-5; unclear D gene. CDR1 and CDR2 from the germline V gene are KGHSH and LQKENI. V gave up 5 bases and J gave up 2 bases, with 16 bases separating them. This CDR3 contains 16 residues. CDR3 DNA sequence: TGTGCCAGCTCAGCCACCGCTCCGGCGGGCAATCAGCCCCAGCATTTT. Protein product: CASSATAPAGNQPQHF.

The chain recombines TRBV10-3 with TRBJ1-2; possibly TRBD1 for D (6 bases). Germline loops: CDR1 ENHRY, CDR2 SYGVKD. Between the trimmed V and J ends, which lost 4 bases and 7 bases, there was a span of 16 bases. The CDR3 runs 14 residues. CDR3 amino acids: CAISVEQGFAGYTF. The CDR3 region has the DNA TGTGCCATCAGTGTGGAACAGGGTTTTGCTGGCTACACCTTC.

The chain couples TRBV18 to TRBJ2-5; D is possibly TRBD1 (5 bases). The germline CDR1 and CDR2 sequences are KGHSH and LQKENI. The CDR3 is 12 amino acids. V was clipped by 6 bases and J by 3 bases, with 8 bases between them. The CDR3: CASSWGEETQYF. In nucleotides, the CDR3 is TGTGCCAGCTCGTGGGGCGAAGAGACCCAGTACTTC.

This chain links TRBV11-3 with TRBJ2-1, with 10 bases fitting TRBD1. The V gene end was trimmed by 5 bases and the J gene end by 0 bases; junction bases not matched to a gene: 4. CDR3 length: 16 amino acids. Germline-derived CDR1 and CDR2 are SGHNT and YENEEA. In nucleotides, the CDR3 is TGTGCCAGCAGCCCGTGGACAGGGGGCTCCTACAATGAGCAGTTCTTC. It encodes CASSPWTGGSYNEQFF.

The chain is built from TRBV15 and TRBJ2-5; a possible D gene is TRBD1 (5 bases). The CDR3 is 15 residues long. Germline CDR1 LNHNV, CDR2 YYDKDF (reference sequence). The V end was cut by 7 bases, the J end by 5 bases, with 20 bases between. The CDR3 DNA reads as TGTGCCACCACCCCTGGAAGGGGTCTAGGTGAGACCCAGTACTTC. This gives the protein CATTPGRGLGETQYF.

The chain uses TRBV21-1 and TRBJ1-3; the table gives TRBD1 as D, unverified against the DNA. TRBV21-1 is a pseudogene. There are 15 residues in the CDR3. The CDR3 sequence: CASSRPADRADTIYF. In nucleotides, the CDR3 is TGTGCCAGCAGCAGACCTGCGGACAGGGCGGACACCATATATTTT.

Only one count was recorded for this clone. CDR3 sequence: CASSPRTYWAEAFF. In nucleotides, the CDR3 is TGTGCCAGCAGTCCTCGGACATATTGGGCTGAAGCTTTCTTT. The chain recombines TRBV6-5 with TRBJ1-1, with D possibly matching TRBD1 (5 bases). Germline-derived CDR1 and CDR2 are MNHEY and SVGAGI. V gave up 5 bases and J gave up 6 bases, with 16 bases separating them. This CDR3 spans 14 amino acids.

V and J are TRBV25-1 and TRBJ1-1; the D gene is possibly TRBD1 (6 bases). The CDR3 consists of 17 residues. CDR1 MGHDK and CDR2 SYGVNS come from the germline V gene. V dropped 2 bases and J dropped 2 bases, with 18 bases sitting between them. Here the CDR3 reads CASSERGRGSLNTEAFF. The CDR3 coding sequence is TGTGCCAGCAGTGAAAGAGGCAGGGGAAGTTTAAACACTGAAGCTTTCTTT. Supplemented by reference TRBV25-1 and TRBJ1-1, the full variable domain reads EADIYQTPRYLVIGTGKKITLECSQTMGHDKMYWYQQDPGMELHLIHYSYGVNSTEKGDLSSESTVSRIRTEHFPLTLESARPSHTSQYLCASSERGRGSLNTEAFFGQGTRLTVV.

This clone has only one observation. The chain is built from TRBV4-1 and TRBJ2-5; the D gene is possibly TRBD2 (6 bases). V lost 2 bases and J lost 1, with 11 bases in between. CDR1 is MGHRA, CDR2 YSYEKL, per germline. CDR3 length: 15 residues. CDR3 DNA sequence: TGCGCCAGCAGCCAACATCTGACTAGCCAAGAGACCCAGTACTTC. As protein: CASSQHLTSQETQYF.

The chain has TRBV9 and TRBJ2-2, with D possibly being TRBD2 (5 bases). Between the trimmed V and J ends, which lost 2 bases and 1 base, there was a span of 12 bases. The CDR3 is 16 residues long. Per germline, CDR1 SGDLS and CDR2 YYNGEE. Written as DNA, the CDR3 is TGTGCCAGCAGCGTCCAAACGGGGAGGAACACCGGGGAGCTGTTTTTT. Its protein product is CASSVQTGRNTGELFF.

The V and J genes are TRBV5-1 and TRBJ2-5; the D is unclear. This CDR3 region has 15 residues. The V gene's germline CDR1 is SGHRS and CDR2 YFSETQ. Trimming left V 4 bases short and J 5 bases short, with 18 bases between. The CDR3 here is CASSKDVLGWETQYF. The CDR3 DNA follows: TGCGCCAGCAGCAAGGACGTATTGGGTTGGGAGACCCAGTACTTC.

V usage is TRBV7-2 and J usage is TRBJ2-2; tentatively, D is TRBD2 (5 bases). The CDR3 sequence is 16 residues long. With 5 bases removed from V and 5 bases from J, the gap between germline ends came to 18 bases. Germline V CDR1 and CDR2: SGHTA, FQGNSA. CDR3 in amino acids: CASSLGLSKSTGELFF. The DNA of the CDR3 is TGTGCCAGCAGCCTTGGACTGTCTAAGAGTACCGGGGAGCTGTTTTTT.